This entry concerns a single T cell receptor (beta chain). These data come from a study of blood T cell repertoires in COVID-19. Turning to the study itself: The analysed material was cDNA or gDNA that came from T cells, B-cell-depleted T cells, or PBMCs.

Per the original methods: Estimation of nucleated cell counts was performed using reference gene primer amplification. Measured with immunoSEQ multiplex PCR; TCRdb has only the in-frame clones, and not every one. V and J calls and clone size follow that table, whereas D and trimming were derived from the DNA. The repertoire holds 150,000 or so clones, with 84% as singletons. Cohort assignment relied on participant-reported clinical history. Recovered Cohort 3 donors showed two negative PCRs, clearance, or symptom resolution. This CDR3 is built from 19 residues. V was pared by 2 bases and J by 4 bases, with 17 bases of the junction left unmatched. Germline loops: CDR1 SGHTA, CDR2 FQGNSA.

This rearrangement joins TRBV7-2 to TRBJ2-7, with 10 bases that match TRBD2. This TCR came from a woman aged 50 to 60 who had recovered from COVID-19. Sequenced input: PBMCs or T cells enriched from blood (not recorded which). For the CDR3, the DNA is TGTGCCAGCAGCTTATGGTTTATTACTCCTAGCGGGGGAGGTTACGAGCAGTACTTC. Protein product: CASSLWFITPSGGGYEQYF.